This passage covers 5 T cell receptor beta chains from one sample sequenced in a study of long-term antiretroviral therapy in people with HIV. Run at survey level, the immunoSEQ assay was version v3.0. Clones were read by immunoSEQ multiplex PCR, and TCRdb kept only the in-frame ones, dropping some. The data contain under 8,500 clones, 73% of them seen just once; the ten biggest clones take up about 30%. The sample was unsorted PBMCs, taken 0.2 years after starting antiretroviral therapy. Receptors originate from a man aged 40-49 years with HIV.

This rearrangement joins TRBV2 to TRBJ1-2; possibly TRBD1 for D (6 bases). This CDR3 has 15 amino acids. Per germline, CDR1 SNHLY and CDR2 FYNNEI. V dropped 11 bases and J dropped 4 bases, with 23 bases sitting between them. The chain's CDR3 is CAGSRRGRGTYGYTF. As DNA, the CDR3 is TGTGCCGGCTCAAGAAGGGGCAGGGGCACCTATGGCTACACCTTC.

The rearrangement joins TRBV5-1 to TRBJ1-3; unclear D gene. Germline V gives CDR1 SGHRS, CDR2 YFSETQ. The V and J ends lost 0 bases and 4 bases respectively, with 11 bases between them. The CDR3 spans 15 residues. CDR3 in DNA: TGCGCCAGCAGCTTGGAGGCAGGTCGGGGAAACACCATATATTTT. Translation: CASSLEAGRGNTIYF.

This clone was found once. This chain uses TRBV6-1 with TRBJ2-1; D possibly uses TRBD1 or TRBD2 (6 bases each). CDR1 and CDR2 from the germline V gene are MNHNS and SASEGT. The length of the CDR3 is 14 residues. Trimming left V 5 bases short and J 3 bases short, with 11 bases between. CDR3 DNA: TGTGCCAGCAGTCCAAGGGGGGACTACAATGAGCAGTTCTTC. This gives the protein CASSPRGDYNEQFF.

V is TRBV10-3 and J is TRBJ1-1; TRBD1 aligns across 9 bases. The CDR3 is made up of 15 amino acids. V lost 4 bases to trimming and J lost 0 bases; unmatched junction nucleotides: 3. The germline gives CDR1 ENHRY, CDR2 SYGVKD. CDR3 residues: CAISVWTGVNTEAFF. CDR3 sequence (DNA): TGTGCCATCAGTGTCTGGACAGGGGTGAACACTGAAGCTTTCTTT.

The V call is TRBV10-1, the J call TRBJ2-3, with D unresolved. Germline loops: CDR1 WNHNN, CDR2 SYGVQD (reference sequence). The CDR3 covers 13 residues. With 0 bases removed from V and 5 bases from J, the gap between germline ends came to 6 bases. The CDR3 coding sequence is TGCGCCAGCAGTGAGTCGAACGGAGATACGCAGTATTTT. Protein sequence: CASSESNGDTQYF.